The entry below gives a single T cell receptor (beta chain) sequence along with its context. Antigen specificity is unknown. The PCR ran on 60 Vbeta and 13 Jbeta primers. The table came from immunoSEQ multiplex PCR; TCRdb's copy has only in-frame clones and leaves some out. The sample holds 150,000 or so clones; about 70% are singletons and the top ten take 3.1%. This sample was taken from a study of cytomegalovirus exposure and HLA in healthy donors. About the study: When just under 400 donors were genotyped, over 80% of them were found to fall in the Caucasian-associated ancestry cluster. Broader study findings: Earlier analysis found most TCR beta V segments productive about 87% or about 30% of the time. Most TCR sequences were uncommon, yet certain public TCRs appeared in many donors. Testing in vitro showed a few CMV-associated chains specific for CMV antigens.

The CDR3 runs 20 residues. The germline V and J ends were trimmed by 1 base and 4 bases, with 25 bases remaining between them. CDR1 and CDR2 from the germline V gene are MNHEY and SMNVEV (reference sequence). The V and J genes are TRBV27 and TRBJ2-2, with a tentative D call TRBD2 (8 bases). This receptor was obtained from a male donor in good health and CMV-seronegative. The sample taken for sequencing was PBMCs. The CDR3 is CASSLYVNRGGQKGTGELFF. DNA of the CDR3: TGTGCCAGCAGTTTATACGTTAATCGGGGGGGACAGAAAGGCACCGGGGAGCTGTTTTTT.